The 3 T cell receptor beta chains presented below share a single source sample, sequenced in a study of shared T cell receptors in the human thymus (dated by TCRdb to the early 2020s). Libraries were made using the immunoSEQ multiplex PCR assay. TCRdb provides this immuneACCESS table in a form limited to in-frame rearrangements. Some clones are lacking; in checked studies, under half of them reflect an unresolved V gene, and why the rest are absent is not known. The sample table records over 450,000 clones; 75% to 85% of these occur just once. 0.013% of the sample lies in the top ten. This sample was shared with a second study, whose subject was human thymus T cells.

Material: thymocytes. Receptor source: a boy less than two years old with a congenital heart defect. Donor details come from another sample of the same person, matched by shared clones.

The chain carries TRBV7-9 and TRBJ1-4; tentative D call: TRBD1 (6 bases). Looked up from germline, CDR1 is SEHNR and CDR2 is FQNEAQ (reference sequence). The CDR3 contains 13 residues. Trimming removed 7 bases at V and 8 bases at J, with 14 bases between. The CDR3 spells CASTLTGKEKLFF. CDR3 bases: TGTGCCAGCACCCTGACAGGTAAGGAAAAACTGTTTTTT. Complete variable domain (other parts from reference TRBV7-9 and TRBJ1-4): DTGVSQNPRHKITKRGQNVTFRCDPISEHNRLYWYRQTLGQGPEFLTYFQNEAQLEKSRLLSDRFSAERPKGSFSTLEIQRTEQGDSAMYLCASTLTGKEKLFFGSGTQLSVL.

The CDR3 sequence: CASSFRGEQFF. The CDR3 coding sequence is TGTGCCAGCAGCTTTAGGGGTGAGCAGTTCTTC. The V and J genes are TRBV7-2 and TRBJ2-1; D is possibly TRBD1 (5 bases). There are 11 residues in the CDR3. CDR1 and CDR2 (germline): SGHTA, FQGNSA. Deletions cut 3 bases from V and 9 bases from J, with 6 bases between.

This clone was seen a few times. The chain links TRBV6-5 to TRBJ2-7; 11 bases are shared with TRBD1. Germline CDR1 reads MNHEY; CDR2 reads SVGAGI. V lost 6 bases to trimming and J lost 6 bases; unmatched junction nucleotides: 7. This CDR3 is built from 14 residues. The DNA of the CDR3 is TGTGCCAGCAGAACCGGGACAGGGGGTAGCGAGCAGTACTTC. Translation: CASRTGTGGSEQYF.